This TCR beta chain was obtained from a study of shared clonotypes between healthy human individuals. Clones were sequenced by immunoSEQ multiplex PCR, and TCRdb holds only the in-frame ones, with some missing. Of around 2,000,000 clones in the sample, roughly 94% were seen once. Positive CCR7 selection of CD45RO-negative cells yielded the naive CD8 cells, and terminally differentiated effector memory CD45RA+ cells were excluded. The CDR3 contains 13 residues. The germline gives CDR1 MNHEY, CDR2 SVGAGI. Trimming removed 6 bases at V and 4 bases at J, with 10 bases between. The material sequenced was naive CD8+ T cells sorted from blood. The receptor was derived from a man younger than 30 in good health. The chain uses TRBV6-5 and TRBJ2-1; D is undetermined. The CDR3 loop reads CASSPQFYNEQFF. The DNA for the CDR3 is TGTGCCAGCAGCCCACAATTTTACAATGAGCAGTTCTTC.